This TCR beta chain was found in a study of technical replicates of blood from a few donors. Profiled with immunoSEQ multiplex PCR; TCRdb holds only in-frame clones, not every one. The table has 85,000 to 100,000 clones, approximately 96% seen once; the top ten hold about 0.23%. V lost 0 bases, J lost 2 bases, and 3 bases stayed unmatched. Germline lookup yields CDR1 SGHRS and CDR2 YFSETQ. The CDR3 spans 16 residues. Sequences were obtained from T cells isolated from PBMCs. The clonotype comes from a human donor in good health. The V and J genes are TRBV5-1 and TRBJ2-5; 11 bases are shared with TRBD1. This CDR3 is CASSLGDRGEQETQYF. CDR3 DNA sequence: TGCGCCAGCAGCTTGGGGGACAGGGGGGAACAAGAGACCCAGTACTTC.